The 15 T cell receptor beta chains in this list originate from one sample, sequenced in a study of shared clonotypes between healthy human individuals. The assay was immunoSEQ multiplex PCR, and TCRdb's table has in-frame clones only and misses some. Here the sample spans 450,000 to 650,000 clones, around 78% being singletons. Sequencing was done on a sample of PBMCs. The receptors here all came from a woman between 35 and 50 years old in good health. Some clones in this sample may be carry-over from other donors' samples.

The chain recombines TRBV9 with TRBJ1-2, with a weak D call TRBD1 (5 bases). Germline CDR1 reads SGDLS; CDR2 reads YYNGEE. The CDR3 length is 16 residues. V lost 4 bases to trimming and J lost 0 bases, with 16 bases between them. The CDR3, as DNA: TGTGCCAGCAGCCCCTCGGGGGGGATTACTAACTATGGCTACACCTTC. Translating gives CASSPSGGITNYGYTF.

V usage is TRBV14 and J usage is TRBJ2-1; possible D gene TRBD2, 5 bases. Trimming pared 4 bases from V and 4 bases from J, leaving 11 bases between. The CDR3 sequence is 14 residues long. The germline gives CDR1 SGHDN, CDR2 FVKESK. The CDR3 spells CASSRLGSYNEQFF. In DNA, the CDR3 is TGTGCCAGCAGCCGCTTGGGGAGTTACAATGAGCAGTTCTTC. Full variable domain (remainder filled in from reference TRBV14 and TRBJ2-1): EAGVTQFPSHSVIEKGQTVTLRCDPISGHDNLYWYRRVMGKEIKFLLHFVKESKQDESGMPNNRFLAERTGGTYSTLKVQPAELEDSGVYFCASSRLGSYNEQFFGPGTRLTVL.

This sequence joins TRBV28 and TRBJ1-2; D is perhaps TRBD1 (5 bases). CDR1 is MDHEN, CDR2 SYDVKM, per germline. This CDR3 is built from 13 residues. Trimming took off 7 bases at V and 0 bases at J, with 9 bases between the two ends. CDR3 loop: CASNGGANYGYTF. The CDR3 DNA is TGTGCCAGCAATGGGGGGGCTAACTATGGCTACACCTTC.

V usage is TRBV28 and J usage is TRBJ1-5, with 8 bases matching TRBD1. Germline values: CDR1 MDHEN, CDR2 SYDVKM. This CDR3 is 14 amino acids long. Losses at the gene ends were 5 bases for V and 4 bases for J; bases not matched to a gene: 4. The CDR3, as DNA: TGTGCCAGCAGTGCCGGACAGGGTAATCAGCCCCAGCATTTT. This translates into CASSAGQGNQPQHF.

The chain couples TRBV19 to TRBJ1-1; 9 bases align to TRBD1. In germline, CDR1 is LNHDA, CDR2 SQIVND (reference sequence). V lost 0 bases and J lost 8; bases outside the gene matches: 10. The CDR3 has 16 residues. Written as DNA, the CDR3 is TGTGCCAGTAGTATAGATGCAACCGGGACAGGGCTCGAAGCTTTCTTT. As protein: CASSIDATGTGLEAFF.

The chain joins TRBV6-6 to TRBJ2-7; 7 positions match TRBD2. V dropped 7 bases and J dropped 3; count of bases not matched to a gene: 9. Germline-derived CDR1 and CDR2 are MNHNY and SVGAGI (reference sequence). The CDR3 is made up of 14 amino acids. As DNA, the CDR3 is TGTGCCAGCAACCCTCGGAGCGGGAACTACGAGCAGTACTTC. This sequence encodes CASNPRSGNYEQYF.

The V call is TRBV28, the J call TRBJ2-7; a weak D match, TRBD2 (5 bases). This CDR3 contains 13 residues. Germline V lookup: CDR1 MDHEN, CDR2 SYDVKM. Trimming took 5 bases from V and 3 from J, leaving 11 bases between them. The CDR3 spells CASSDAGLYEQYF. The CDR3 DNA reads TGTGCCAGCAGTGACGCGGGTCTCTACGAGCAGTACTTC.

The V gene is TRBV9, the J gene TRBJ1-3; 9 bases line up with TRBD1. The CDR3 is made up of 19 amino acids. Germline V gene sequence: CDR1 SGDLS, CDR2 YYNGEE. After removal of 1 base from V and 4 bases from J, the junction contained 15 bases not matched to a gene. CDR3 nucleotides: TGTGCCAGCAGCGTAAGAAGGACAGGGGCCCCAAAAGGAGGAAACACCATATATTTT. Translating it yields CASSVRRTGAPKGGNTIYF. The variable domain in full, with the rest retrieved from reference TRBV9 and TRBJ1-3, is DSGVTQTPKHLITATGQRVTLRCSPRSGDLSVYWYQQSLDQGLQFLIQYYNGEERAKGNILERFSAQQFPDLHSELNLSSLELGDSALYFCASSVRRTGAPKGGNTIYFGEGSWLTVV.

This clone has just one count. The gene calls are TRBV12-5 and TRBJ2-7; TRBD1 is a possible D gene (6 bases). CDR3 length equals 14 residues. Trimming removed 3 bases at V and 5 bases at J, with 14 bases between. Germline V gene data show CDR1 as LGHNT and CDR2 as FRNRAP. Written as DNA, the CDR3 is TGTGCTAGTGGTTTCACAGGGATTAAGAACGAGCAGTACTTC. This gives the protein CASGFTGIKNEQYF.

The rearrangement joins TRBV5-8 to TRBJ1-2; D might be TRBD1 (5 bases). V was shortened by 1 base and J by 4 bases, with 11 bases between the two germline ends. Germline lookup yields CDR1 SGHTS and CDR2 YDEGEE. The CDR3 has 14 residues. This chain's CDR3 is CASSLWVGAYGYTF. In DNA form, the CDR3 reads TGTGCCAGCAGCTTGTGGGTAGGGGCCTATGGCTACACCTTC.

The chain is built from TRBV5-4 and TRBJ1-4; no definite D call. Germline CDR1 reads SGHNT; CDR2 reads YYREEE (reference sequence). The germline V and J ends were trimmed by 4 bases and 0 bases, with 10 bases remaining between them. This CDR3 has 15 residues. DNA of the CDR3: TGTGCCAGCAGCATGGCACACGCAACTAATGAAAAACTGTTTTTT. Its translation is CASSMAHATNEKLFF. The variable domain in full, with the rest retrieved from reference TRBV5-4 and TRBJ1-4, is ETGVTQSPTHLIKTRGQQVTLRCSSQSGHNTVSWYQQALGQGPQFIFQYYREEENGRGNFPPRFSGLQFPNYSSELNVNALELDDSALYLCASSMAHATNEKLFFGSGTQLSVL.

The chain has TRBV29-1 and TRBJ1-3; TRBD1 aligns across 7 bases. Germline trimming cut 6 bases from V and 2 bases from J; bases unmatched to any gene: 1. This CDR3 comprises 12 residues. Germline loops: CDR1 SQVTM, CDR2 ANQGSEA. The CDR3 is CSVGTAGNTIYF. CDR3 coding DNA: TGCAGCGTGGGGACAGCTGGAAACACCATATATTTT. The complete variable domain, with remaining parts taken from reference TRBV29-1 and TRBJ1-3, reads SAVISQKPSRDICQRGTSLTIQCQVDSQVTMMFWYRQQPGQSLTLIATANQGSEATYESGFVIDKFPISRPNLTFSTLTVSNMSPEDSSIYLCSVGTAGNTIYFGEGSWLTVV.

This chain links TRBV25-1 with TRBJ2-2; TRBD1 agrees at 7 bases. J gave up 6 bases and V 2 bases, and 6 bases lay outside the gene matches. CDR3 length: 15 amino acids. Germline CDR1 and CDR2: MGHDK and SYGVNS. As DNA, the CDR3 is TGTGCCAGCAGTGAACCTAACAGGGGATCCGGGGAGCTGTTTTTT. It is translated as CASSEPNRGSGELFF.

The rearrangement joins TRBV7-6 to TRBJ2-1; D is unresolved. The CDR3 totals 13 residues. Trimming pared 2 bases from V and 1 base from J, leaving 3 bases between. Germline lookup yields CDR1 SGHVS and CDR2 FNYEAQ. The DNA of the CDR3 is TGTGCCAGCAGCTTAATATCCTACAATGAGCAGTTCTTC. It is translated as CASSLISYNEQFF.

The chain uses TRBV10-1 and TRBJ1-1, with D possibly being TRBD1 (5 bases). Deletions cut 3 bases from V and 12 bases from J, with 17 bases between. In germline, CDR1 is WNHNN, CDR2 SYGVQD (reference sequence). The CDR3 length is 13 residues. The CDR3 nucleotides read TGCGCCAGCAGTGATGGAGGGGCAGGGATGACTTTCTTT. The encoded protein is CASSDGGAGMTFF.